The clone carrying this TCR beta chain showed up many times. Its antigen is unidentified. CDR3 length: 8 residues. Per the germline V gene, CDR1 is SQVTM and CDR2 is ANQGSEA. This record comes from a study of T-cell reconstitution after alpha-beta-depleted transplantation in children. It was with unique molecular identifiers that the TCRbeta library was prepared. Via MiXCR, TCRdb re-called the PCR reads, giving one row per CDR3 protein. The sample holds roughly 670,000 distinct CDR3 sequences, 10% to 15% seen once. Study results and limitations: Certain patients had high TCRbeta diversity at day 60, and it came from recipient T cells and thymic progenitors that survived. By about two months after transplant, alpha-beta T cells reportedly arose from several hundred graft clones that had expanded. The main origin of T-cell counts and diversity one year after transplant was newly produced T cells.

This sequence joins TRBV29-1 and TRBJ2-1; D is unclear. The sequences come from PBMCs, collected before TCRalphabeta/CD19-depleted stem cell transplant. This TCR was recovered from a girl aged 2 to 9 with congenital amegakaryocytic thrombocytopenia, due to receive a stem cell transplant. The CDR3 region has the DNA TGCAGAGCCTTCGGGCAGTTCTTC. It codes for CRAFGQFF.